This T cell receptor beta chain was identified during a study of blood T cell repertoires in COVID-19. Study context: Spain, Italy and the United States supplied samples that represented acute and convalescent COVID-19.

The CDR3 is 16 residues long. Trimming took off 7 bases at V and 2 bases at J, with 20 bases between the two ends. Germline V gene data show CDR1 as LNHDA and CDR2 as SQIVND (reference sequence). Clinical history as reported by participants underpinned cohort assignment. Per the study methods: Amplification of reference gene primers provided the estimated nucleated cell counts. Generated by immunoSEQ multiplex PCR, the TCRdb table keeps only in-frame clones and is missing some. The DNA gave D and trimming, while V, J and clone size come from that table. The sample yields roughly 500,000 clones, over 75% seen once.

The sequence came from a woman aged 35 to 49 who had recovered from COVID-19. Sequenced: PBMCs or T cells enriched from blood (not recorded which). The gene calls are TRBV19 and TRBJ1-2; D not resolved. The CDR3 bases are TGTGCCAGTAATGGCGGGCCTTCGGAATCAAACTATGGCTACACCTTC. Its translation: CASNGGPSESNYGYTF.